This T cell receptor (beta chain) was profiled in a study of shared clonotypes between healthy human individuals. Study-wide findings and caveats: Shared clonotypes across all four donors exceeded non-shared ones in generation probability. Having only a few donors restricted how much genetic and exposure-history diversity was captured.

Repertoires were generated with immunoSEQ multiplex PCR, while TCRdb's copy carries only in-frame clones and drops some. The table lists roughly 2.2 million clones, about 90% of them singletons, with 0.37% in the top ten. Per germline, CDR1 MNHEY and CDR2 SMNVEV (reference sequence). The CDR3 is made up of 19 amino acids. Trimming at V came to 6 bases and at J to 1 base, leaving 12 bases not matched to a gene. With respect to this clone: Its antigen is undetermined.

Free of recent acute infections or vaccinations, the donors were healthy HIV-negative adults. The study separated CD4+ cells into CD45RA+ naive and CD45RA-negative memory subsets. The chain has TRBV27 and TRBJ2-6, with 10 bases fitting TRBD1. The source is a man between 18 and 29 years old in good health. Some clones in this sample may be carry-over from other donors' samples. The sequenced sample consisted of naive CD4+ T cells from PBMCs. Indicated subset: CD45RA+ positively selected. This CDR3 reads CASSSPRGQGLSGANVLTF. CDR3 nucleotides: TGTGCCAGCAGCTCCCCCCGGGGACAGGGGTTATCTGGGGCCAACGTCCTGACTTTC.